This is a list of T cell receptor beta chains from one sample in a study of blood T cell repertoires in COVID-19. Produced via immunoSEQ multiplex PCR; TCRdb's table is partial and in-frame only. The data hold fewer than 300,000 clones, with roughly 80% observed a single time. The source material was PBMCs or T cells enriched from blood (not recorded which). The receptors derive from a man in his forties who had been exposed to COVID-19. The CDR3 runs from the conserved cysteine through the conserved F or W. D genes are given only for firm matches. The size of a clone is reported for some rows only, either as once, few or many, or as a class for expanded clones.

j_call: TRBJ1-2; v_call: TRBV19; d_call: TRBD1; clone_size: .; cdr3_length: 13; cdr3_nt: TGTGCCAGTAGTGTCCGGACAGGGGAAGGCTACACCTTC; cdr3_aa: CASSVRTGEGYTF
j_call: TRBJ2-7; v_call: TRBV4-1; d_call: .; clone_size: few; cdr3_length: 12; cdr3_nt: TGCGCCAGCAGCCAAGTTGGCGGCGAGCAGTACTTC; cdr3_aa: CASSQVGGEQYF
j_call: TRBJ2-1; v_call: TRBV5-3; d_call: .; clone_size: .; cdr3_length: 14; cdr3_nt: TGTGCCAGAAACCGGTCCGACAGCCGCAATGAGCAGTTCTTC; cdr3_aa: CARNRSDSRNEQFF
j_call: TRBJ1-5; v_call: TRBV2; d_call: TRBD1; clone_size: few; cdr3_length: 14; cdr3_nt: TGTGCCAGCAGATCCAGGGGGTCCGAACAGCCCCAGCATTTT; cdr3_aa: CASRSRGSEQPQHF
j_call: TRBJ1-2; v_call: TRBV7-8; d_call: .; clone_size: .; cdr3_length: 13; cdr3_nt: TGTGCCAGCAGCTTAGCAAGGACAGATCCGCACACCTTC; cdr3_aa: CASSLARTDPHTF
j_call: TRBJ1-2; v_call: TRBV12-3/TRBV12-4; d_call: .; clone_size: .; cdr3_length: 12; cdr3_nt: TGTGCCAGCAGTTTGGCAGAATATGGCTACACCTTC; cdr3_aa: CASSLAEYGYTF
j_call: TRBJ2-3; v_call: TRBV27; d_call: TRBD1; clone_size: .; cdr3_length: 16; cdr3_nt: TGTGCCAGCAGTTTATACGGACAGGGCTTCACAGATACGCAGTATTTT; cdr3_aa: CASSLYGQGFTDTQYF
j_call: TRBJ2-7; v_call: TRBV11-2; d_call: TRBD1; clone_size: .; cdr3_length: 14; cdr3_nt: TGTGCCAGCAGCTCGGGACAGGGGAAGTACGAGCAGTACTTC; cdr3_aa: CASSSGQGKYEQYF
j_call: TRBJ2-1; v_call: TRBV18; d_call: .; clone_size: .; cdr3_length: 14; cdr3_nt: TGTGCCAGCTCACCGAGTCAGGGGGGTAATGAGCAGTTCTTC; cdr3_aa: CASSPSQGGNEQFF
j_call: TRBJ2-5; v_call: TRBV27; d_call: TRBD2; clone_size: .; cdr3_length: 15; cdr3_nt: TGTGCCAGCAGCCGGACTAGCGGGAGATGGGAGACCCAGTACTTC; cdr3_aa: CASSRTSGRWETQYF
j_call: TRBJ2-1; v_call: TRBV2; d_call: TRBD2; clone_size: .; cdr3_length: 17; cdr3_nt: TGTGCCAGCAGTGAAGCGGCAACGCTAGCGGGAGTCAGTGAGCAGTTCTTC; cdr3_aa: CASSEAATLAGVSEQFF
j_call: TRBJ2-7; v_call: TRBV6-5; d_call: .; clone_size: .; cdr3_length: 14; cdr3_nt: TGTGCCAGCAGTTATACGGGGGTTTCCTACGAGCAGTACTTC; cdr3_aa: CASSYTGVSYEQYF
j_call: TRBJ2-2; v_call: TRBV18; d_call: TRBD1; clone_size: .; cdr3_length: 15; cdr3_nt: TGTGCCAGCTCACCTTTCGACAGGGGCACCGGGGAGCTGTTTTTT; cdr3_aa: CASSPFDRGTGELFF
j_call: TRBJ2-3; v_call: TRBV3-1/TRBV3-2; d_call: TRBD2; clone_size: .; cdr3_length: 17; cdr3_nt: TGTGCCAGCAGCCAAGATCCGGGACTAGCGGGGACAGATACGCAGTATTTT; cdr3_aa: CASSQDPGLAGTDTQYF
j_call: TRBJ1-2; v_call: TRBV20-1; d_call: .; clone_size: .; cdr3_length: 11; cdr3_nt: TGCAGTGCGGTCACTGATAATGGCTACACCTTC; cdr3_aa: CSAVTDNGYTF
j_call: TRBJ2-1; v_call: TRBV7-3; d_call: TRBD2; clone_size: .; cdr3_length: 17; cdr3_nt: TGTGCCAGCAGCGGGGGACTAGCGGGAGGGCCGCGGGATGAGCAGTTCTTC; cdr3_aa: CASSGGLAGGPRDEQFF
j_call: TRBJ2-5; v_call: TRBV2; d_call: TRBD2; clone_size: .; cdr3_length: 14; cdr3_nt: TGTGCCACACAACTAGCGGGACCTCAAGAGACCCAGTACTTC; cdr3_aa: CATQLAGPQETQYF
j_call: TRBJ2-1; v_call: TRBV29-1; d_call: .; clone_size: .; cdr3_length: 12; cdr3_nt: TGCAGCGAAACAGGCCCCTACAATGAGCAGTTCTTC; cdr3_aa: CSETGPYNEQFF
j_call: TRBJ2-7; v_call: TRBV24-1; d_call: .; clone_size: .; cdr3_length: 15; cdr3_nt: TGTGCCACCAGTGATCGACTAGTTCCAACCTACGAGCAGTACTTC; cdr3_aa: CATSDRLVPTYEQYF
j_call: TRBJ2-5; v_call: TRBV6-5; d_call: TRBD1; clone_size: .; cdr3_length: 15; cdr3_nt: TGTGCCGGCGCACTATCGACAGGGTCCCAAGAGACCCAGTACTTC; cdr3_aa: CAGALSTGSQETQYF
j_call: TRBJ2-1; v_call: TRBV5-6; d_call: .; clone_size: .; cdr3_length: 13; cdr3_nt: TGTGCCAGCAGCTTTCTCCGGGGCAATGAGCAGTTCTTC; cdr3_aa: CASSFLRGNEQFF
j_call: TRBJ1-3; v_call: TRBV7-2; d_call: .; clone_size: .; cdr3_length: 14; cdr3_nt: TGTGCCAGCAGCTTTGGGGGGTATGGAAACACCATATATTTT; cdr3_aa: CASSFGGYGNTIYF
j_call: TRBJ2-5; v_call: TRBV7-6; d_call: .; clone_size: many; cdr3_length: 12; cdr3_nt: TGTGCCAGCAGCAAGGCGGGGGAGACCCAGTACTTC; cdr3_aa: CASSKAGETQYF
j_call: TRBJ2-5; v_call: TRBV30; d_call: .; clone_size: .; cdr3_length: 13; cdr3_nt: TGTGCCTGGAGTGTAAGAGCGGGAGAGACCCAGTACTTC; cdr3_aa: CAWSVRAGETQYF
j_call: TRBJ1-1; v_call: TRBV2; d_call: .; clone_size: .; cdr3_length: 17; cdr3_nt: TGTGCCAGCAGTGTCATAGTCCCCCCCGGGGACACCAGTGAAGCTTTCTTT; cdr3_aa: CASSVIVPPGDTSEAFF
j_call: TRBJ1-2; v_call: TRBV6-5; d_call: TRBD1; clone_size: .; cdr3_length: 12; cdr3_nt: TGTGCCAGCCTGGGACAGGGAGGTGGCTACACCTTC; cdr3_aa: CASLGQGGGYTF
j_call: TRBJ2-7; v_call: TRBV18; d_call: .; clone_size: .; cdr3_length: 14; cdr3_nt: TGTGCCAGCTCACTAACCGGGACTTCCTACGAGCAGTACTTC; cdr3_aa: CASSLTGTSYEQYF
j_call: TRBJ2-5; v_call: TRBV5-6; d_call: .; clone_size: few; cdr3_length: 14; cdr3_nt: TGTGCCAGCAGCTTGCCGGGGAACCAAGAGACCCAGTACTTC; cdr3_aa: CASSLPGNQETQYF
j_call: TRBJ2-3; v_call: TRBV4-1; d_call: .; clone_size: .; cdr3_length: 17; cdr3_nt: TGCGCCAGCAGCCAACCCGTTAAGACTCGGGGGACAGATACGCAGTATTTT; cdr3_aa: CASSQPVKTRGTDTQYF
j_call: TRBJ2-3; v_call: TRBV24-1; d_call: .; clone_size: few; cdr3_length: 13; cdr3_nt: TGTGCCACCAGCCGACAGGCTACAGATACGCAGTATTTT; cdr3_aa: CATSRQATDTQYF
j_call: TRBJ2-7; v_call: TRBV10-3; d_call: .; clone_size: .; cdr3_length: 16; cdr3_nt: TGTGCCATCAGTGAGGGGTGGAGCCAGAATCGCCGCGAGCAGTACTTC; cdr3_aa: CAISEGWSQNRREQYF
j_call: TRBJ2-5; v_call: TRBV2; d_call: TRBD1; clone_size: few; cdr3_length: 14; cdr3_nt: TGTGCCAGCAGGGAAGGGACAGTTCAAGAGACCCAGTACTTC; cdr3_aa: CASREGTVQETQYF
j_call: TRBJ2-7; v_call: TRBV19; d_call: .; clone_size: once; cdr3_length: 15; cdr3_nt: TGTGCCAGTAGTATAGGTGTACAGATAATCTACGAGCAGTACTTC; cdr3_aa: CASSIGVQIIYEQYF
j_call: TRBJ2-1; v_call: TRBV24-1; d_call: .; clone_size: .; cdr3_length: 14; cdr3_nt: TGTGCCACCAGTGATTCGCTAGGCCGTAATGAGCAGTTCTTC; cdr3_aa: CATSDSLGRNEQFF
j_call: TRBJ2-1; v_call: TRBV24-1; d_call: TRBD2; clone_size: .; cdr3_length: 13; cdr3_nt: TGTGCCACCAGGACTAGCGGGAGTGAGGAGCAGTTCTTC; cdr3_aa: CATRTSGSEEQFF
j_call: TRBJ2-3; v_call: TRBV15; d_call: .; clone_size: .; cdr3_length: 14; cdr3_nt: TGTGCCACCAGCAGATATACAGGGTCAGATACGCAGTATTTT; cdr3_aa: CATSRYTGSDTQYF
j_call: TRBJ2-2; v_call: TRBV7-3; d_call: TRBD2; clone_size: .; cdr3_length: 16; cdr3_nt: TGTGCCAGCAGCTTAAATGGCGGGGGGAACACCGGGGAGCTGTTTTTT; cdr3_aa: CASSLNGGGNTGELFF
j_call: TRBJ1-2; v_call: TRBV2; d_call: TRBD1; clone_size: .; cdr3_length: 15; cdr3_nt: TGTGCCAGCAGTGAAGAGACAGGGGGCTTCAATGGCTACACCTTC; cdr3_aa: CASSEETGGFNGYTF
j_call: TRBJ1-2; v_call: TRBV5-1; d_call: .; clone_size: few; cdr3_length: 13; cdr3_nt: TGCGCCAGCAGCTTGGAGGGGTTGGATGGCTACACCTTC; cdr3_aa: CASSLEGLDGYTF
j_call: TRBJ1-3; v_call: TRBV4-1; d_call: .; clone_size: few; cdr3_length: 20; cdr3_nt: TGCGCCAGCAGCCAGGGAGGCGGGTTAGGGTCCGGGAAGGGTGGAAACACCATATATTTT; cdr3_aa: CASSQGGGLGSGKGGNTIYF
j_call: TRBJ2-7; v_call: TRBV29-1; d_call: TRBD1; clone_size: once; cdr3_length: 13; cdr3_nt: TGCAGCGTTGAGGAAAACAGGGGTGGCGAGCAGTACTTC; cdr3_aa: CSVEENRGGEQYF
j_call: TRBJ1-5; v_call: TRBV7-9; d_call: TRBD1; clone_size: .; cdr3_length: 16; cdr3_nt: TGTGCCAGCAGCTTAGCCGGGACAGCTTATTATCAGCCCCAGCATTTT; cdr3_aa: CASSLAGTAYYQPQHF
j_call: TRBJ2-1; v_call: TRBV5-1; d_call: TRBD2; clone_size: .; cdr3_length: 15; cdr3_nt: TGCGCCAGCAGCTGGGAGGGAGGGCCTTACAATGAGCAGTTCTTC; cdr3_aa: CASSWEGGPYNEQFF
j_call: TRBJ2-7; v_call: TRBV18; d_call: TRBD2; clone_size: .; cdr3_length: 15; cdr3_nt: TGTGCCAGCTCACCAGGGTTAGCGGGAGTTGCCGAGCAGTACTTC; cdr3_aa: CASSPGLAGVAEQYF
j_call: TRBJ2-6; v_call: TRBV2; d_call: .; clone_size: .; cdr3_length: 16; cdr3_nt: TGTGCCAGCAGTGCAGACAGGCTCTCTGGGGCCAACGTCCTGACTTTC; cdr3_aa: CASSADRLSGANVLTF
j_call: TRBJ2-7; v_call: TRBV30; d_call: .; clone_size: .; cdr3_length: 13; cdr3_nt: TGTGCCTGGACCAGGCGGGCCGCCTACGAGCAGTACTTC; cdr3_aa: CAWTRRAAYEQYF